This T cell receptor (beta chain) originates from a study of shared clonotypes between healthy human individuals. The wider study: Sampling drew on donors who were two women and three men aged 18 to 49. Each donor's CD8 memory used one plate, CD8 naive two, each CD4 subset three.

Trimming at V came to 10 bases and at J to 5 bases, leaving 17 bases not matched to a gene. This CDR3 is 16 amino acids long. Germline loops: CDR1 MDHEN, CDR2 SYDVKM. Remarks on this clone: The antigen is undetermined.

Study-level points and caveats: A handful of donors showed sharing of 4.5% to 5% of naive CD4 clonotypes.

For every subset, genomic DNA was evenly distributed across several immunoSEQ plates. The repertoire was sequenced with immunoSEQ multiplex PCR; TCRdb's copy has only in-frame clones and lacks some. Of hundreds of thousands of clones in the sample, 90% to 96% are singletons; the top ten hold roughly 0.06%. Sequenced material: naive CD4+ T cells sorted from blood. The subset denotes: CD45RA+ positively selected. This receptor was obtained from a woman between 25 and 40 years old in good health. The rearrangement uses TRBV28 and TRBJ2-3, with 8 bases lining up with TRBD2. The CDR3 bases are TGTGCCACCACCTCTGCCGGAGCGGGAGCGATAGATACGCAGTATTTT. Translated: CATTSAGAGAIDTQYF.